Described below is a single T cell receptor beta chain sequence and its context. Under the authors' procedure: Reference gene primer amplification yielded estimated nucleated cell counts. Data came from immunoSEQ multiplex PCR; TCRdb stores just in-frame clones and leaves some out. V and J calls and clone size are copied from that table; D and trimming were computed from the DNA. The top ten hold about 4.2% of the sample, which has 300,000 to 400,000 clones, 65% to 90% seen once. The data derive from a study of blood T cell repertoires in COVID-19. About the research overall: The United States, Italy and Spain provided the acute and convalescent COVID-19 samples.

The CDR3 covers 13 residues. Between the trimmed V and J ends, which lost 8 bases and 3 bases, there was a span of 8 bases. Germline-derived CDR1 and CDR2 are LNHDA and SQIVND (reference sequence). Donors were grouped by their self-reported clinical history. This sequence originates from a woman in her thirties or forties with acute COVID-19. Sequenced input: PBMCs or T cells enriched from blood (not recorded which). V and J are TRBV19 and TRBJ1-6, with D unresolved. Written as DNA, the CDR3 is TGTGCCAGTCGGGGAATCTATAATTCACCCCTCCACTTT. This encodes CASRGIYNSPLHF.